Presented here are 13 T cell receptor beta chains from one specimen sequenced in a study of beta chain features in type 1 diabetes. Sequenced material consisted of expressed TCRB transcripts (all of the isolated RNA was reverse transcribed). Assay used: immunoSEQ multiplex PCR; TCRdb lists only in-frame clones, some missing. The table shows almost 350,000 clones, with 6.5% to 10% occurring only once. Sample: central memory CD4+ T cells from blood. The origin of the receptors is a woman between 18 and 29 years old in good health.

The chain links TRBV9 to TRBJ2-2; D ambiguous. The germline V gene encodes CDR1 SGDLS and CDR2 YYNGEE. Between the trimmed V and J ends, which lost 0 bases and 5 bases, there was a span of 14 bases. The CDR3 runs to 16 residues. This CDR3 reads CASSVGTTFRTGELFF. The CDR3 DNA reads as TGTGCCAGCAGCGTAGGGACCACATTCCGGACCGGGGAGCTGTTTTTT.

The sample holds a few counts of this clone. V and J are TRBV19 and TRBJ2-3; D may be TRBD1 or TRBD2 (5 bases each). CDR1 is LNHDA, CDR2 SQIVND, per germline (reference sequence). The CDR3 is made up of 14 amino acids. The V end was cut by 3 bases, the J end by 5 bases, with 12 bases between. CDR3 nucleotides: TGTGCCAGTAGTATTATTGGGGCGGGAGATACGCAGTATTTT. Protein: CASSIIGAGDTQYF.

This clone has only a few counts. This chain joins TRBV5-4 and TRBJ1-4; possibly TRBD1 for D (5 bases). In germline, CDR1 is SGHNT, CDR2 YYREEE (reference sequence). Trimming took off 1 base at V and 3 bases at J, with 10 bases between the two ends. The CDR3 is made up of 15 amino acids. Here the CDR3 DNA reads TGTGCCAGCAGCTTGTCCTCAGGGTCTAATGAAAAACTGTTTTTT. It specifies CASSLSSGSNEKLFF.

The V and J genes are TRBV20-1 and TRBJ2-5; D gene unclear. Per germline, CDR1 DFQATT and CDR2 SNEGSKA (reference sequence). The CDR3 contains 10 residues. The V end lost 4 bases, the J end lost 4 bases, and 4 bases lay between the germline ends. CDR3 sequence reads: CSATRETQYF. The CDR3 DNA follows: TGCAGTGCTACCCGAGAGACCCAGTACTTC.

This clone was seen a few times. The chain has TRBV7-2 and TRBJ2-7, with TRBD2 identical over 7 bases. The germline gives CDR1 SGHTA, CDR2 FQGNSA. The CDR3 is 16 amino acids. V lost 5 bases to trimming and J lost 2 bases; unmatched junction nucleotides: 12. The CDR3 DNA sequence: TGTGCCAGCAGCCCGCTCCCCCGGGACTACCCCTACGAGCAGTACTTC. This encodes CASSPLPRDYPYEQYF.

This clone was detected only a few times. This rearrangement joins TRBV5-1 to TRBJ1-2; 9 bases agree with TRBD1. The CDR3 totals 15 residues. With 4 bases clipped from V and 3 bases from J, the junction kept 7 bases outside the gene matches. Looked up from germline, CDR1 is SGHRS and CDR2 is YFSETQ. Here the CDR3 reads CASSTGDRAYYGYTF. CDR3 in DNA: TGCGCCAGCAGCACGGGGGACAGGGCCTACTATGGCTACACCTTC.

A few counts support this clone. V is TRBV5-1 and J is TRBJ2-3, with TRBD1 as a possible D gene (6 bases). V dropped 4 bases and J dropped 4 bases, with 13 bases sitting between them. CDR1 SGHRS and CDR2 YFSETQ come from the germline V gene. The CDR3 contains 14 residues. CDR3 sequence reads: CASSPRQGSDTQYF. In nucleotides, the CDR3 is TGCGCCAGCAGCCCGAGGCAGGGGTCAGATACGCAGTATTTT.

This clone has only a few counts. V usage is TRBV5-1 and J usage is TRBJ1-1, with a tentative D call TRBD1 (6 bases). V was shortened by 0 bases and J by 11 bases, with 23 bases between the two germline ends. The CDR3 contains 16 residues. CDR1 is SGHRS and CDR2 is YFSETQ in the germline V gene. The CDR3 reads CASSLDSPRDTGGAFF. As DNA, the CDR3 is TGCGCCAGCAGCTTGGACTCTCCTAGGGACACCGGTGGGGCTTTCTTT.

The DNA for the CDR3 is TGTGCCAGCAGCTTATACTCAGCGTCCAGGGCTGCTGGAAACACCATATATTTT. This gives the protein CASSLYSASRAAGNTIYF. The chain uses TRBV7-8 and TRBJ1-3; TRBD1 is a possible D gene (5 bases). Per the germline V gene, CDR1 is SGHVS and CDR2 is FQNEAQ. The CDR3 contains 18 residues. The V end lost 2 bases, the J end lost 2 bases, and 19 bases lay between the germline ends.

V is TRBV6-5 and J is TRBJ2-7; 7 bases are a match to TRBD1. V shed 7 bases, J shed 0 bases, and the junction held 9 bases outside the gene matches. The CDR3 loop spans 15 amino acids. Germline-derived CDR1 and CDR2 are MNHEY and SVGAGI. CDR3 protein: CASTKRDSSSYEQYF. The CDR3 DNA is TGTGCCAGCACCAAAAGGGACAGCAGCTCCTACGAGCAGTACTTC.

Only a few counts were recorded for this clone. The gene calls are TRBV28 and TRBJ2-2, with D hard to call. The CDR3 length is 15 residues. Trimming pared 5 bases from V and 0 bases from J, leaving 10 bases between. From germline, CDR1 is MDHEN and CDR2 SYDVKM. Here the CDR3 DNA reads TGTGCCAGCAGTCCCTCCACCGCGAACACCGGGGAGCTGTTTTTT. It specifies CASSPSTANTGELFF.

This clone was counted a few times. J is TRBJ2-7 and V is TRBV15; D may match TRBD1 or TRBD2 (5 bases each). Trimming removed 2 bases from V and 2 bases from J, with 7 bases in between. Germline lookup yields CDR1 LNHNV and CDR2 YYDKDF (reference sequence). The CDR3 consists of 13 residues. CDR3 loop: CATSRWGTYEQYF. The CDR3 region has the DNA TGTGCCACCAGCAGATGGGGGACCTACGAGCAGTACTTC.

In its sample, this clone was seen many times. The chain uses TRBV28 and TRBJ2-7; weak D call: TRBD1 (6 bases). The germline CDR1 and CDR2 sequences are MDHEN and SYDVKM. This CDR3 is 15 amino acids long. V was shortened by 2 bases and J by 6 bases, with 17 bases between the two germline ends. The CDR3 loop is CASSLPGTIIGEQYF. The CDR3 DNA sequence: TGTGCCAGCAGTTTACCCGGGACAATAATCGGCGAGCAGTACTTC. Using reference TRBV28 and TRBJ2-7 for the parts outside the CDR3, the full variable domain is DVKVTQSSRYLVKRTGEKVFLECVQDMDHENMFWYRQDPGLGLRLIYFSYDVKMKEKGDIPEGYSVSREKKERFSLILESASTNQTSMYLCASSLPGTIIGEQYFGPGTRLTVT.